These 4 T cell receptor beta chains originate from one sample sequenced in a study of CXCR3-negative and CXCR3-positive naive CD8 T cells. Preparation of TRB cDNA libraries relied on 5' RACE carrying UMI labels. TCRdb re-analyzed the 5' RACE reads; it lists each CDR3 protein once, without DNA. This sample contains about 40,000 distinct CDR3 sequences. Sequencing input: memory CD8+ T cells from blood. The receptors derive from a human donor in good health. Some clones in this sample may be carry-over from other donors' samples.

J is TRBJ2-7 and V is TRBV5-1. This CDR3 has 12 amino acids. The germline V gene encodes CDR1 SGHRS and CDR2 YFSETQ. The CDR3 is CASSFYGYEQYF.

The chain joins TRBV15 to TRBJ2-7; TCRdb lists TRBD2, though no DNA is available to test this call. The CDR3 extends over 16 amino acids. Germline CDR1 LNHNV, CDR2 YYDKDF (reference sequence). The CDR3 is CATSTSRTNGVYEQYF.

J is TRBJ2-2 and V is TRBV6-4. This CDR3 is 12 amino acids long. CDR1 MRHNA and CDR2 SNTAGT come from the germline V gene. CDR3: CASSVDTGELFF.

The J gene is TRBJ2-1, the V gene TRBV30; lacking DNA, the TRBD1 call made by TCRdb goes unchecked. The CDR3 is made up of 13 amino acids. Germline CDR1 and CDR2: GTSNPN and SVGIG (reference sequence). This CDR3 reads CAGDRGPRNEQFF.